Shown below are 26 T cell receptor beta chains from a single sample sequenced in a study of CD8+CD57+ T cells in acquired aplastic anemia. Individuals selected for sequencing had exhibited CD8+CD57+ cell expansion on flow cytometry. Template material for TCR beta VDJ and CDR3 profiling consisted of genomic DNA. MiXCR was run by TCRdb on the reads, yielding one entry per CDR3 protein. The sample carries approximately 190,000 distinct CDR3 sequences, around 45% recorded once. The specimen was sorted CD4+, CD8+, or CD8+CD57+ T cells (not recorded which) from PBMCs. These receptors came from a human donor with aplastic anemia.

At least ten counts were recorded for this clonotype. The CDR3 DNA is TGCGCCAGCAGCTTGGGGGGACAGGGGCAAAATTCACCCCTCCACTTT. This translates into CASSLGGQGQNSPLHF. This chain uses TRBV5-1 with TRBJ1-6, with 10 bases aligning to TRBD1. Looked up from germline, CDR1 is SGHRS and CDR2 is YFSETQ. The V segment lost 0 bases and the J segment 7 bases; nucleotides outside the gene matches: 4. This CDR3 is 16 amino acids long.

The CDR3 reads CASRTTTDTQYF. The CDR3 DNA sequence: TGCGCCAGCAGAACTACCACAGATACGCAGTATTTT. V gene TRBV10-2 combines with J gene TRBJ2-3; D is unresolved. The CDR3 spans 12 residues. Trimming took 6 bases from V and 2 from J, leaving 6 bases between them. Germline CDR1 is WSHSY and CDR2 is SAAADI.

This rearrangement joins TRBV7-2 to TRBJ1-6; D perhaps matches TRBD1 (6 bases). CDR1 is SGHTA and CDR2 is FQGNSA in the germline V gene. Trimming took off 5 bases at V and 5 bases at J, with 13 bases between the two ends. The CDR3 extends over 15 amino acids. CDR3 nucleotides: TGTGCCAGCAGCACCACAGGGATAGATAATTCACCCCTCCACTTT. Translation gives CASSTTGIDNSPLHF.

This sequence joins TRBV5-1 and TRBJ1-1, with TRBD1 matching 7 bases. After removal of 0 bases from V and 7 bases from J, the junction contained 6 bases not matched to a gene. This CDR3 has 14 amino acids. CDR1 and CDR2 from the germline V gene are SGHRS and YFSETQ. Written as DNA, the CDR3 is TGCGCCAGCAGCTTGGACAGGGGAGGCCTTGAAGCTTTCTTT. Protein product: CASSLDRGGLEAFF.

This clonotype was seen repeatedly, ten times or more. This chain links TRBV5-6 with TRBJ1-4, with 10 positions matching TRBD1. The CDR3 has 15 residues. Per the germline V gene, CDR1 is SGHDT and CDR2 is YYEEEE. The ends lost 2 bases at V and 7 bases at J; junction bases unmatched: 5. CDR3 nucleotide sequence: TGTGCCAGCAGCTTATCGGGACAGGGGACTGAAAAACTGTTTTTT. This gives the protein CASSLSGQGTEKLFF.

V usage is TRBV24-1 and J usage is TRBJ2-1; D is uncertain. Germline V gene sequence: CDR1 KGHDR, CDR2 SFDVKD. This CDR3 is built from 11 residues. CDR3 DNA sequence: TGTACCATAGGAGTAGGCAATGAGCAGTTCTTC. Protein: CTIGVGNEQFF.

This chain connects TRBV19 to TRBJ2-7, with D maybe TRBD1 (7 bases). The germline CDR1 and CDR2 sequences are LNHDA and SQIVND (reference sequence). This CDR3 has 16 residues. V lost 7 bases and J lost 4, with 23 bases in between. The CDR3 sequence: CASNVGRGTAKYEQYF. The CDR3, as DNA: TGTGCCAGTAACGTAGGTCGGGGGACAGCAAAATACGAGCAGTACTTC.

This clonotype was detected many times. The chain employs TRBV7-2 and TRBJ2-5; tentatively, D is TRBD2 (5 bases). V was clipped by 1 base and J by 5 bases, with 11 bases between them. This CDR3 has 14 residues. The V gene's germline CDR1 is SGHTA and CDR2 FQGNSA. Here the CDR3 DNA reads TGTGCCAGCAGCTTAGGCGGGCAGGCGGAGACCCAGTACTTC. This encodes CASSLGGQAETQYF.

CDR3 sequence: CSVVGLAGAETQYF. Written as DNA, the CDR3 is TGCAGCGTTGTAGGACTAGCGGGAGCAGAGACCCAGTACTTC. V and J are TRBV29-1 and TRBJ2-5; 13 bases are shared with TRBD2. This CDR3 spans 14 amino acids. The V segment lost 4 bases and the J segment 4 bases; nucleotides outside the gene matches: 3. Germline V lookup: CDR1 SQVTM, CDR2 ANQGSEA.

This clonotype was seen ten or more times. The chain carries TRBV19 and TRBJ2-6, with 11 bases matching TRBD1. This CDR3 has 19 amino acids. V trimming: 7 bases; J trimming: 0 bases; junction bases outside the gene matches: 11. Germline V lookup: CDR1 LNHDA, CDR2 SQIVND (reference sequence). The CDR3 sequence: CASTIPGQGESSGANVLTF. The DNA for the CDR3 is TGTGCCAGTACAATCCCGGGACAGGGGGAATCCTCTGGGGCCAACGTCCTGACTTTC. Full variable domain (rest looked up from reference TRBV19 and TRBJ2-6): DGGITQSPKYLFRKEGQNVTLSCEQNLNHDAMYWYRQDPGQGLRLIYYSQIVNDFQKGDIAEGYSVSREKKESFPLTVTSAQKNPTAFYLCASTIPGQGESSGANVLTFGAGSRLTVL.

This clonotype was seen repeatedly, ten times or more. The chain uses TRBV6-1 and TRBJ1-1, with D possibly matching TRBD1 (5 bases). Trimming removed 10 bases at V and 1 base at J, with 16 bases between. CDR3 length: 14 amino acids. From germline, CDR1 is MNHNS and CDR2 SASEGT. CDR3 in DNA: TGTGCCACCGGGGCTTTCCCCCAGAACACTGAAGCTTTCTTT. Protein: CATGAFPQNTEAFF.

This clonotype was detected ten times or more. The V gene is TRBV6-6, the J gene TRBJ2-7; 12 bases align to TRBD2. The CDR3 runs 15 residues. The trim removed 0 bases at V and 4 bases at J, leaving 1 base unmatched. CDR1 is MNHNY and CDR2 is SVGAGI in the germline V gene (reference sequence). The CDR3 loop is CASSYSLAGGYEQYF. For the CDR3, the DNA is TGTGCCAGCAGTTACTCGCTAGCGGGAGGGTACGAGCAGTACTTC.

The chain combines TRBV2 with TRBJ2-7; a possible D gene is TRBD1 (6 bases). The CDR3 has 14 residues. The ends were cut back, 3 bases at V and 5 bases at J, with 14 bases in the middle. The germline CDR1 and CDR2 sequences are SNHLY and FYNNEI. CDR3 in amino acids: CASSESPGDDEQYF. The CDR3 DNA follows: TGTGCCAGCAGTGAGTCCCCAGGGGATGACGAGCAGTACTTC.

The V call is TRBV24-1, the J call TRBJ1-1; TRBD1 matches 8 bases. The CDR3 sequence is 13 residues long. Germline CDR1 is KGHDR and CDR2 is SFDVKD. The junction had 6 bases not matched to a gene; V was cut back by 7 bases and J by 6 bases. The chain's CDR3 is CATSAGGIAEAFF. The CDR3 DNA reads TGTGCCACCAGCGCAGGGGGCATCGCTGAAGCTTTCTTT.

The chain is built from TRBV7-9 and TRBJ1-1; D not certain. Germline CDR1 reads SEHNR; CDR2 reads FQNEAQ (reference sequence). Between the trimmed V and J ends, which lost 3 bases and 3 bases, there was a span of 5 bases. The CDR3 extends over 12 amino acids. The CDR3 reads CASSFGHTEAFF. The CDR3, as DNA: TGTGCCAGCAGCTTCGGACACACTGAAGCTTTCTTT.

The V call is TRBV25-1, the J call TRBJ1-5; no definite D call. Germline lookup yields CDR1 MGHDK and CDR2 SYGVNS. The CDR3 runs to 13 residues. The germline V and J ends were trimmed by 5 bases and 3 bases, with 8 bases remaining between them. CDR3 region: CASSPGVNQPQHF. The CDR3 nucleotides read TGTGCCAGCAGTCCTGGCGTCAATCAGCCCCAGCATTTT.

The genes are TRBV10-3 and TRBJ2-1; no definite D call. The CDR3 covers 13 residues. Germline CDR1 reads ENHRY; CDR2 reads SYGVKD. The germline V and J ends were trimmed by 4 bases and 7 bases, with 11 bases remaining between them. The CDR3, as DNA: TGTGCCATCAGTGCGGATCTTGAGAATGAGCAGTTCTTC. It translates to CAISADLENEQFF.

This clonotype was recorded at least ten times. The J gene is TRBJ2-1, the V gene TRBV12-3 or TRBV12-4; TRBD1 matches at 11 bases. The CDR3 covers 16 residues. V lost 5 bases to trimming and J lost 5 bases; unmatched junction nucleotides: 8. The CDR3 DNA reads as TGTGCCAGCAGTCTTGCCGGGACAGGGGGTGACAATGAGCAGTTCTTC. It yields the protein CASSLAGTGGDNEQFF.

The V call is TRBV6-2 or TRBV6-3, the J call TRBJ1-5; 10 positions match TRBD1. The V segment lost 4 bases and the J segment 0 bases; nucleotides outside the gene matches: 9. CDR3 size: 18 residues. The germline V gene has CDR1 MNHEY and CDR2 SVGEGT. This CDR3 reads CASSSHRQGAGSNQPQHF. CDR3 nucleotides: TGTGCCAGCAGTTCTCACAGACAGGGGGCGGGTAGCAATCAGCCCCAGCATTTT.

In DNA form, the CDR3 reads TGTGCCAGCAGGATCTCTGGAAACACCTACAATGAGCAGTTCTTC. Translated: CASRISGNTYNEQFF. The chain joins TRBV2 to TRBJ2-1, with D hard to call. The length of the CDR3 is 15 residues. Trimming cost V 6 bases and J 2 bases, with 14 bases left between them. Per germline, CDR1 SNHLY and CDR2 FYNNEI.

The chain is built from TRBV7-9 and TRBJ1-1; 7 nucleotides align to TRBD1. Trimming removed 5 bases from V and 2 bases from J; junction bases left unmatched: 8. The germline V gene has CDR1 SEHNR and CDR2 FQNEAQ (reference sequence). The CDR3 sequence is 15 residues long. The DNA of the CDR3 is TGTGCCAGCAGCCCGACAGGGTGGGGTAACACTGAAGCTTTCTTT. Its protein product is CASSPTGWGNTEAFF.

The chain links TRBV19 to TRBJ1-1, with D uncertain. The CDR3 covers 14 residues. Germline CDR1 is LNHDA and CDR2 is SQIVND (reference sequence). V lost 5 bases and J lost 0, with 10 bases in between. The CDR3, as DNA: TGTGCCAGTAGTTCTTCCTCCTTGAACACTGAAGCTTTCTTT. Residues: CASSSSSLNTEAFF. The whole variable domain, remainder taken from reference TRBV19 and TRBJ1-1, is DGGITQSPKYLFRKEGQNVTLSCEQNLNHDAMYWYRQDPGQGLRLIYYSQIVNDFQKGDIAEGYSVSREKKESFPLTVTSAQKNPTAFYLCASSSSSLNTEAFFGQGTRLTVV.

The V and J genes are TRBV6-1 and TRBJ2-2, with D maybe TRBD1 (5 bases). Per germline, CDR1 MNHNS and CDR2 SASEGT. Trimming removed 4 bases at V and 4 bases at J, with 10 bases between. This CDR3 comprises 14 residues. The CDR3: CASSGRAITGELFF. The CDR3 nucleotides are TGTGCCAGCAGTGGCAGGGCTATCACCGGGGAGCTGTTTTTT.

The chain links TRBV14 to TRBJ2-2; no reliable D call. The V end was cut by 4 bases, the J end by 5 bases, with 8 bases between. CDR1 and CDR2 from the germline V gene are SGHDN and FVKESK. The CDR3 covers 13 residues. CDR3 amino acids: CASSLSRTGELFF. The CDR3 nucleotides read TGTGCCAGCAGCCTAAGCAGGACCGGGGAGCTGTTTTTT.

The rearrangement links TRBV29-1 to TRBJ1-2, with D possibly TRBD1 on 6 matching bases. Germline assignment: CDR1 SQVTM and CDR2 ANQGSEA. The CDR3 spans 13 residues. V was shortened by 8 bases and J by 6 bases, with 19 bases between the two germline ends. Here the CDR3 DNA reads TGCAGCCACACAGAAGGGGGGATGGATGGCTACACCTTC. Amino acids: CSHTEGGMDGYTF.

About this clonotype: As the CDR3 is not closed by the conserved phenylalanine or tryptophan, this likely results from a read error. The chain links TRBV5-1 to TRBJ1-2; D remains ambiguous. The ends were cut back, 0 bases at V and 3 bases at J, with 3 bases in the middle. The CDR3 is made up of 12 amino acids. The germline V gene encodes CDR1 SGHRS and CDR2 YFSETQ. Here the CDR3 DNA reads TGCGCCAGCAGCTTGGATGACTATGGCTACACCCTC. This encodes CASSLDDYGYTL.